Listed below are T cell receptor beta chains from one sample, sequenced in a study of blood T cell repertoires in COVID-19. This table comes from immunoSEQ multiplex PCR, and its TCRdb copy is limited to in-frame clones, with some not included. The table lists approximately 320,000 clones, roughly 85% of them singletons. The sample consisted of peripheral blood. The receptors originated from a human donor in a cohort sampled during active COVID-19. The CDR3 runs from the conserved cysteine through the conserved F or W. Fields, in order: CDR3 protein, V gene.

cdr3_aa: CASSIRGSSGNEQFF
v_call: TRBV6-5

cdr3_aa: CASSVERRNNEQFF
v_call: TRBV9

cdr3_aa: CASSSGTVSEQYF
v_call: TRBV6-5

cdr3_aa: CASSRDNQETQYF
v_call: TRBV7-2

cdr3_aa: CASSYGPEGSGQPQHF
v_call: TRBV6-5

cdr3_aa: CASSLGPGALNTEAFF
v_call: TRBV27

cdr3_aa: CSASQKVGADTQYF
v_call: TRBV20-1

cdr3_aa: CASSAPNSPLHF
v_call: TRBV27

cdr3_aa: CASRSSGGLIRELFF
v_call: TRBV6-4

cdr3_aa: CASSSGGGQGPLGTEAFF
v_call: TRBV5-4

cdr3_aa: CASKESGGSTEAFF
v_call: TRBV25-1

cdr3_aa: CASEGGNSYEQYF
v_call: TRBV7-2

cdr3_aa: CASSLIGQANTEAFF
v_call: TRBV18

cdr3_aa: CASSLAIEQFF
v_call: TRBV7-6

cdr3_aa: CASSFEGGQPQHF
v_call: TRBV7-9

cdr3_aa: CASSKRGIQRGTNYNTEAFF
v_call: TRBV21-1

cdr3_aa: CSVGQGLYEQFF
v_call: TRBV29-1

cdr3_aa: CASRDRDNYGYTF
v_call: TRBV4-2

cdr3_aa: CAWSVPGRPYEQYF
v_call: TRBV30

cdr3_aa: CASSQPGQQYGYTF
v_call: TRBV3-1/TRBV3-2

cdr3_aa: CASSSGASSYNSPLHF
v_call: TRBV6-5

cdr3_aa: CALGQGNEKLFF
v_call: TRBV30

cdr3_aa: CASSIRGNTEAFF
v_call: TRBV19

cdr3_aa: CATSRGGTANEQFF
v_call: TRBV15

cdr3_aa: CASSVDASPRNEQFF
v_call: TRBV9

cdr3_aa: CASRGGYEQYF
v_call: TRBV27

cdr3_aa: CASSPRDRGTGELFF
v_call: TRBV3-1/TRBV3-2

cdr3_aa: CASSFGQASVYGYTF
v_call: TRBV3-1/TRBV3-2

cdr3_aa: CASSRPSAGYGYTF
v_call: TRBV7-9

cdr3_aa: CASSLVPQRGTTDTQYF
v_call: TRBV7-4

cdr3_aa: CASSLGTKAFF
v_call: TRBV7-9

cdr3_aa: CASKRDRDSGANVLTF
v_call: TRBV2

cdr3_aa: CASSSNSGRHTEAFF
v_call: TRBV5-1

cdr3_aa: CSVLTGGYGYTF
v_call: TRBV29-1

cdr3_aa: CATSDLPGGEGYTF
v_call: TRBV24-1

cdr3_aa: CASSQGTSGEQYF
v_call: TRBV3-1/TRBV3-2

cdr3_aa: CASSLQGSPDSNQPQHF
v_call: TRBV19

cdr3_aa: CASSFGPDQGQPQHF
v_call: TRBV5-1

cdr3_aa: CASSENVLRAQGYGYTF
v_call: TRBV6-1

cdr3_aa: CASSLGLDISGANVLTF
v_call: TRBV13

cdr3_aa: CASSVDGTPDGQYF
v_call: TRBV9

cdr3_aa: CASSHSGRGETQYF
v_call: TRBV3-1/TRBV3-2

cdr3_aa: CASSVGGQGRPGDGYTF
v_call: TRBV9

cdr3_aa: CASSQDTTGRNEQYF
v_call: TRBV4-2

cdr3_aa: CARETEASGANVLTF
v_call: TRBV2

cdr3_aa: CASSDTGLRGYTF
v_call: TRBV10-1

cdr3_aa: CASRRGQGASYEQYF
v_call: TRBV10-2